Presented here are 14 T cell receptor beta chains from one specimen sequenced in a study of early T cells in non-severe SARS-CoV-2 infection. Each CDR3 protein gets one entry after TCRdb re-called the 5' RACE reads with MiXCR. Seen here are some 90,000 distinct CDR3 sequences, 14% to 15% observed once, and the top ten hold around 6%. Sequenced input: whole blood. These receptors originate from an adult who was a healthcare worker with PCR-confirmed SARS-CoV-2 infection or an uninfected control (not recorded which).

This clonotype was found a few times. The rearrangement uses TRBV19 and TRBJ2-7; D is unclear. This CDR3 comprises 15 residues. Germline CDR1 reads LNHDA; CDR2 reads SQIVND (reference sequence). V was cut by 6 bases and J by 0 bases, with 15 bases left in between. CDR3 DNA: TGTGCCAGTAGATCGACGGAAAGGAGCTCCTACGAGCAGTACTTC. It encodes CASRSTERSSYEQYF.

This clonotype appeared a few times. CDR3 sequence reads: CASSERTTPHNQPQHF. The CDR3 nucleotides are TGCGCCAGCAGTGAGCGGACAACCCCGCACAATCAGCCCCAGCATTTT. The rearrangement joins TRBV10-1 to TRBJ1-5; possible D gene TRBD1, 5 bases. Between the trimmed V and J ends, which lost 2 bases and 3 bases, there was a span of 14 bases. CDR1 and CDR2 from the germline V gene are WNHNN and SYGVQD (reference sequence). CDR3 size: 16 residues.

In regard to this clonotype: A clone one base away is much larger, so this may be a read error. This rearrangement joins TRBV20-1 to TRBJ1-5; D gene unclear. Germline CDR1 is DFQATT and CDR2 is SNEGSKA (reference sequence). V lost 4 bases to trimming and J lost 1 base, with 14 bases between them. This CDR3 is built from 15 residues. CDR3 region: CSATPPAQSNQPQHF. In nucleotides, the CDR3 is TGCAGTGCTACCCCCCCCGCACAGAGCAATCAGCCCCAGCATTTT.

This clonotype was counted a few times. This chain links TRBV4-1 with TRBJ2-1, with unresolved D. The CDR3 covers 15 residues. Germline V lookup: CDR1 MGHRA, CDR2 YSYEKL. The V gene lost 0 bases and the J gene lost 6 bases, with 12 bases spanning the gap. CDR3 loop: CASSQDAPMFNEQFF. The CDR3 nucleotides read TGCGCCAGCAGCCAAGATGCCCCCATGTTCAATGAGCAGTTCTTC.

The V gene is TRBV20-1, the J gene TRBJ2-7, with TRBD2 matching over 10 bases. V gave up 3 bases and J gave up 5 bases; unmatched junction bases: 4. Per germline, CDR1 DFQATT and CDR2 SNEGSKA (reference sequence). This CDR3 is 13 amino acids long. The CDR3 coding sequence is TGCAGTGCTAGGCTAGCGGGAGTTCACGAGCAGTACTTC. Its protein product is CSARLAGVHEQYF.

The chain uses TRBV9 and TRBJ2-1; D may correspond to TRBD1 or TRBD2 (5 bases each). The CDR3 has 14 amino acids. Trimming pared 3 bases from V and 6 bases from J, leaving 13 bases between. Germline assignment: CDR1 SGDLS and CDR2 YYNGEE. The CDR3 region is CASSALGDRNEQFF. The CDR3 DNA reads TGTGCCAGCAGCGCCCTAGGGGACCGCAATGAGCAGTTCTTC.

This rearrangement joins TRBV10-3 to TRBJ2-7, with a weak D call TRBD2 (6 bases). This CDR3 contains 13 residues. The germline V gene has CDR1 ENHRY and CDR2 SYGVKD. Deletions cut 3 bases from V and 5 bases from J, with 11 bases between. The CDR3 is CAISEREVDEQYF. The CDR3 region has the DNA TGTGCCATCAGTGAAAGGGAGGTCGACGAGCAGTACTTC.

In this sample, this clonotype turned up a few times. This chain connects TRBV6-1 to TRBJ1-1; TRBD1 might be the D (5 bases). Germline V CDR1 and CDR2: MNHNS, SASEGT. Trimming pared 2 bases from V and 5 bases from J, leaving 9 bases between. The CDR3 consists of 13 residues. The DNA of the CDR3 is TGTGCCAGCAGTGAACCCGGGGGAACTGAAGCTTTCTTT. It encodes CASSEPGGTEAFF.

The chain links TRBV28 to TRBJ1-1, with D perhaps TRBD1 (6 bases). Germline V gene lookup returns CDR1 MDHEN and CDR2 SYDVKM. This CDR3 region has 15 residues. The ends were cut back, 2 bases at V and 4 bases at J, with 14 bases in the middle. The CDR3 loop reads CASSLRGGGSTEAFF. DNA of the CDR3: TGTGCCAGCAGTTTAAGGGGTGGGGGCAGCACTGAAGCTTTCTTT.

The chain links TRBV9 to TRBJ1-2; 7 bases fit TRBD1. The CDR3 consists of 14 residues. CDR1 is SGDLS, CDR2 YYNGEE, per germline. J gave up 4 bases and V 3 bases, and 6 bases lay outside the gene matches. CDR3 region: CASSEGGQSYGYTF. Here the CDR3 DNA reads TGTGCCAGCAGCGAGGGGGGACAGAGCTATGGCTACACCTTC. The variable domain in full, completed from reference TRBV9 and TRBJ1-2, reads DSGVTQTPKHLITATGQRVTLRCSPRSGDLSVYWYQQSLDQGLQFLIQYYNGEERAKGNILERFSAQQFPDLHSELNLSSLELGDSALYFCASSEGGQSYGYTFGSGTRLTVV.

The chain employs TRBV5-4 and TRBJ1-2; 10 bases fit TRBD1. V was pared by 0 bases and J by 0 bases, with 5 bases of the junction left unmatched. The germline gives CDR1 SGHNT, CDR2 YYREEE (reference sequence). This CDR3 contains 17 residues. The CDR3 region is CASSLDGGTGANYGYTF. In DNA, the CDR3 is TGTGCCAGCAGCTTGGACGGGGGGACAGGGGCTAACTATGGCTACACCTTC.

V and J are TRBV10-2 and TRBJ2-1; the match to TRBD2 covers 11 bases. The junction had 5 bases not matched to a gene; V was cut back by 7 bases and J by 9 bases. This CDR3 contains 13 residues. Germline V CDR1 and CDR2: WSHSY, SAAADI. The CDR3: CASKLAGGSEQFF. In DNA, the CDR3 is TGCGCCAGCAAGCTAGCGGGAGGATCTGAGCAGTTCTTC.

At least ten counts were recorded for this clonotype. The CDR3 DNA reads TGTGCCAGCAGCTACGACCTCACCTACAATGAGCAGTTCTTC. Residues: CASSYDLTYNEQFF. The V call is TRBV7-8, the J call TRBJ2-1, with D hard to call. Germline CDR1 is SGHVS and CDR2 is FQNEAQ. CDR3 length: 14 residues. Trimming stripped 4 bases from V and 2 bases from J, with 9 bases between. Combining the CDR3 with reference TRBV7-8 and TRBJ2-1 gives the whole variable domain GAGVSQSPRYKVAKRGQDVALRCDPISGHVSLFWYQQALGQGPEFLTYFQNEAQLDKSGLPSDRFFAERPEGSVSTLKIQRTQQEDSAVYLCASSYDLTYNEQFFGPGTRLTVL.

In its sample, this clonotype was seen many times. The V call is TRBV6-2 or TRBV6-3, the J call TRBJ2-1; D remains unclear. The V end lost 2 bases, the J end lost 7 bases, and 6 bases lay between the germline ends. CDR1 and CDR2 (germline): MNHEY, SVGEGT. The CDR3 is 12 residues long. The DNA for the CDR3 is TGTGCCAGCAGTTACCCTAGTAATGAGCAGTTCTTC. This gives the protein CASSYPSNEQFF.